Listed below are T cell receptor beta chains from one sample, sequenced in a study of cytomegalovirus exposure and HLA in healthy donors. Measured with immunoSEQ multiplex PCR; TCRdb has only the in-frame clones, and not every one. The sample includes roughly 77,000 clones. The sequenced material came from PBMCs. These TCRs come from a female donor in good health and CMV-seropositive. CDR3s include the opening cysteine and the closing phenylalanine or tryptophan.

v_call | cdr3_aa
TRBV4-3 | CASSQDFSGGAGTGELFF
TRBV7-2 | CASSLGGRNTDTQYF
TRBV5-1 | CASSLAGLDGGELFF
TRBV28 | CASSYGRNEQFF
TRBV10-3 | CAIRSYSPGSEQYF
TRBV7-2 | CASSRRGGGGVHEQYF
TRBV28 | CASSWTSNEQFF
TRBV6-6 | CASSLPGQPQHF
TRBV5-1 | CASSLARLGSDTQYF
TRBV28 | CASSGQVVGNQPQHF
TRBV2 | CASSEVGYTF
TRBV10-1 | CASSEAGVLREQYF
TRBV11-2 | CASSWRTGGREQYF